These T cell receptor beta chains were read from a single sample in a study of human T cells and chemical hapten exposure. MiXCR was run by TCRdb on the RACE reads, yielding one entry per CDR3 protein. This sample has 95,000 to 150,000 distinct CDR3 sequences, with around 11% found just once. The material was whole blood, obtained in connection with sensitization to the hapten diphenylcyclopropenone (DPC). The origin of the receptors is a woman between 45 and 65 years old with alopecia areata. Some clones in this sample may be carry-over from other donors' samples. CDR3s leave out the opening cysteine and the closing phenylalanine or tryptophan. D genes are given only for firm matches.

j_gene,d_gene,v_gene,CDR3aa
TRBJ1-2,.,TRBV2,ASRDPDYGYT
TRBJ1-1,.,TRBV27,ASSYGRNRMNTEAF
TRBJ1-2,TRBD1,TRBV4-1,ASSPDRDGYT
TRBJ2-7,.,TRBV12-3/TRBV12-4,ASSLGRNEQY
TRBJ2-1,TRBD2,TRBV6-1,ASSGRTSGIRGDEQF
TRBJ2-6,.,TRBV6-5,ASREGMRYRGANVLT
TRBJ1-2,.,TRBV12-3/TRBV12-4,ASSPGQNYGYT
TRBJ2-1,TRBD2,TRBV7-3,ASSLTNRGVEQF
TRBJ2-3,.,TRBV30,ASNKGFTDTQY
TRBJ2-1,.,TRBV18,ASSPPVGGRGNEQF
TRBJ1-6,TRBD1,TRBV10-1,ASNRQGTTYNSPLH
TRBJ2-5,.,TRBV7-9,ASSPTGKETQY
TRBJ1-6,TRBD1,TRBV5-1,ASSGTGGGNSPLH
TRBJ2-3,TRBD2,TRBV6-5,ASSTGGPTDTQY
TRBJ2-1,TRBD1,TRBV29-1,SVDRTGGGEQF
TRBJ2-5,.,TRBV20-1,SARDTDQETQY
TRBJ2-7,.,TRBV12-3/TRBV12-4,ASSLGGPVVGRDYEQY
TRBJ2-5,.,TRBV29-1,SYRRKAGETQY
TRBJ1-1,.,TRBV27,ASSLGVTEFEAF
TRBJ2-5,.,TRBV5-1,ASSLRLAETQY
TRBJ2-7,.,TRBV20-1,SALRGTEIYEQY
TRBJ2-5,TRBD2,TRBV27,ASSQTSGVQETQY
TRBJ2-2,.,TRBV6-6,ASSYRVNTGELF
TRBJ1-1,.,TRBV7-9,ASSAHDREGAF
TRBJ2-3,.,TRBV14,ASSQGFREAVVTQY
TRBJ2-3,.,TRBV7-2,ASSLDGVGSTDTQY
TRBJ2-7,.,TRBV7-9,ASSLETGRGY
TRBJ1-1,.,TRBV6-5,ASSYWGGRATRTEAF
TRBJ2-7,TRBD1,TRBV30,AWRMTGGTNEQY
TRBJ1-2,.,TRBV5-1,ANSLRSANYGYT
TRBJ1-1,TRBD1,TRBV6-1,ASRRETGGITEAF
TRBJ2-7,TRBD1,TRBV4-1,ASSHATGGTADEQY
TRBJ2-7,TRBD2,TRBV4-3,ASSHGGAYEQY
TRBJ2-5,TRBD2,TRBV2,ASSELAGGPGETQY
TRBJ1-2,.,TRBV29-1,SVEEGLYGYT
TRBJ2-3,TRBD2,TRBV9,ASSPPSGDSTDTQY
TRBJ1-1,.,TRBV7-9,ASRPGRWNTEAF
TRBJ2-3,TRBD2,TRBV20-1,SARGTSGRAADTQY
TRBJ2-3,TRBD2,TRBV29-1,SVGGGALSTDTQY
TRBJ2-4,TRBD1,TRBV29-1,SGQGAKNIQY
TRBJ2-7,.,TRBV5-1,ASSLEQGGAQY
TRBJ2-6,.,TRBV7-9,ASSLRSPGANVLT
TRBJ2-1,.,TRBV7-8,ASSPGRVDYNEQF
TRBJ2-5,TRBD2,TRBV27,ASSALGLAGPRKETQY
TRBJ1-2,TRBD1,TRBV9,ASSVGVGGIYGYT
TRBJ2-1,TRBD2,TRBV3-1,ASEVAGHEQF
TRBJ1-2,.,TRBV12-3/TRBV12-4,ASRWSYGYT
TRBJ2-2,.,TRBV3-1,ASSQDTARELF
TRBJ1-5,.,TRBV2,ASSADRYSNQPQH
TRBJ1-2,.,TRBV27,ASRQGEGYGYT
TRBJ2-3,TRBD2,TRBV29-1,SVGVSGSKTQY
TRBJ2-3,.,TRBV6-5,ASSYGRDVTDTQY
TRBJ1-1,TRBD1,TRBV29-1,SPDRGGDEAF
TRBJ2-7,TRBD1,TRBV6-2/TRBV6-3,ASSYSRDRGFHEQY
TRBJ2-7,.,TRBV25-1,ASSEGGEQY
TRBJ2-1,TRBD2,TRBV6-2/TRBV6-3,ASSYLAGGRHNEQF
TRBJ2-6,.,TRBV13,ASSAPGSSGANVLT